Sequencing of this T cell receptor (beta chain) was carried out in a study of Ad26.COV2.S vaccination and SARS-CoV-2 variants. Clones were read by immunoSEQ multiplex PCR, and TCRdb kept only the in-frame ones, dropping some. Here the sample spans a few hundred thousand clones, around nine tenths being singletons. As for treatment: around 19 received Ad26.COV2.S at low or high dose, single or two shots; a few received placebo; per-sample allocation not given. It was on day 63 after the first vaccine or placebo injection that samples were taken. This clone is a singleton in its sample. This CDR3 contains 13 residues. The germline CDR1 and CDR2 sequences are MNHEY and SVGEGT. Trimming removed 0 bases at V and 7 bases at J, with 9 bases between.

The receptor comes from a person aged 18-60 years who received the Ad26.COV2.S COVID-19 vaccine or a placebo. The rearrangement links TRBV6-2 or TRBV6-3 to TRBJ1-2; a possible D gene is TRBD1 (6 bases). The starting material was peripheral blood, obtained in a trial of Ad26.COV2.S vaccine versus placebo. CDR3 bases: TGTGCCAGCAGTTACTCGGACAGTGCTGGCTACACCTTC. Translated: CASSYSDSAGYTF.